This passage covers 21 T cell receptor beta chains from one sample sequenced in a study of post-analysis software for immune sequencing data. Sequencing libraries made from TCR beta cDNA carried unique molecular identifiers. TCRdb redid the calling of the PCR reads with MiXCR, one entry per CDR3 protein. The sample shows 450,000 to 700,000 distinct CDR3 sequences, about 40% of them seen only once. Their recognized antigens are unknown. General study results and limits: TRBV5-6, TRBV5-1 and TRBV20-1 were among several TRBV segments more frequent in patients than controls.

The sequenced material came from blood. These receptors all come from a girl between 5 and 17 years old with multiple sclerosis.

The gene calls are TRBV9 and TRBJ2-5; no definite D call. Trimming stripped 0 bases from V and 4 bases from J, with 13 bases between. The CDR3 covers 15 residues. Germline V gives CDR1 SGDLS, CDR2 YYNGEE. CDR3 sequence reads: CASSVGTGGIETQYF. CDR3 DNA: TGTGCCAGCAGCGTAGGCACGGGCGGTATAGAGACCCAGTACTTC.

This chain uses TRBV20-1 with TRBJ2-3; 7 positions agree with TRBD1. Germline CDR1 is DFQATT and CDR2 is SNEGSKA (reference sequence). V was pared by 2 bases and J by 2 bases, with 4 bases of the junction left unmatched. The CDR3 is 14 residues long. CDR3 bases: TGCAGTGCTAGAATGACAGGGAACACAGATACGCAGTATTTT. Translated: CSARMTGNTDTQYF.

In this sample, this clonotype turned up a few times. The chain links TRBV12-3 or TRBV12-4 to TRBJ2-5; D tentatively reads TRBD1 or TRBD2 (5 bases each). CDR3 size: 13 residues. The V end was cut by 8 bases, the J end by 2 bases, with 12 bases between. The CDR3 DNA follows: TGTGCCAGCGGCCGGGACGAACAAGAGACCCAGTACTTC. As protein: CASGRDEQETQYF.

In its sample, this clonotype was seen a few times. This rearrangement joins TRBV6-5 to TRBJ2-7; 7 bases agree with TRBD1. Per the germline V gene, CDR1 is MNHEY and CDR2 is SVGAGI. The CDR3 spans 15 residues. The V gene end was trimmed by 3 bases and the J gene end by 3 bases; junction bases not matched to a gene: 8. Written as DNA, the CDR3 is TGTGCCAGCAGTTATGGGACAGCTCCTATCTACGAGCAGTACTTC. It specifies CASSYGTAPIYEQYF.

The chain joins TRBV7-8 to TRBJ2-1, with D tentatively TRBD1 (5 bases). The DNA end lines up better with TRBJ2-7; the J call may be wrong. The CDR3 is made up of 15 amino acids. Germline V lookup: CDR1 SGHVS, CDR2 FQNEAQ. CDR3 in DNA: TGTGCCAGCAGCTTAGATTTGGGCAGGGTCTACGAGCAGTACTTC. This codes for CASSLDLGRVYEQYF.

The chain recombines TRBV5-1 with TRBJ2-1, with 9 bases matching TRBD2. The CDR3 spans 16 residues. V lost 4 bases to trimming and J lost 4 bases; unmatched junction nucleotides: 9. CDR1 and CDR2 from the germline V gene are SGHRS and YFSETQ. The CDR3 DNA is TGCGCCAGCAGCGCGGGGACTAGCCGAGGGTACAATGAGCAGTTCTTC. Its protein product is CASSAGTSRGYNEQFF.

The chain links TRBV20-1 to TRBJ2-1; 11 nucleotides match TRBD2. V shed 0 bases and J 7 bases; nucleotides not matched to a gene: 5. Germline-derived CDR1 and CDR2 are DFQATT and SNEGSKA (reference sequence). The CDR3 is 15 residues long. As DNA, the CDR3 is TGCAGTGCTAGAGATCGAAGGACTAGCGGGAATGAGCAGTTCTTC. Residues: CSARDRRTSGNEQFF.

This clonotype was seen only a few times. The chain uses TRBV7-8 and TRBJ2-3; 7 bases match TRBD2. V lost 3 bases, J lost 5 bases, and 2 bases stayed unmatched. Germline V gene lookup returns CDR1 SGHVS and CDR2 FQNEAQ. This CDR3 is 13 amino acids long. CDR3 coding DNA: TGTGCCAGCAGCTTCCCGGGGGGAGATACGCAGTATTTT. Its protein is CASSFPGGDTQYF. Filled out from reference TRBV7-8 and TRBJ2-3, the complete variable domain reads GAGVSQSPRYKVAKRGQDVALRCDPISGHVSLFWYQQALGQGPEFLTYFQNEAQLDKSGLPSDRFFAERPEGSVSTLKIQRTQQEDSAVYLCASSFPGGDTQYFGPGTRLTVL.

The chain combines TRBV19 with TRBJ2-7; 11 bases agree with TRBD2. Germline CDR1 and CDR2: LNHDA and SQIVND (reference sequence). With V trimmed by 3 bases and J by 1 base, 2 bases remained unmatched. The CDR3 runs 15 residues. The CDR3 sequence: CASSISGRASYEQYF. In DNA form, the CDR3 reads TGTGCCAGTAGTATTAGCGGGAGGGCTTCCTACGAGCAGTACTTC. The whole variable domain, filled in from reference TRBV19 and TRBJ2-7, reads DGGITQSPKYLFRKEGQNVTLSCEQNLNHDAMYWYRQDPGQGLRLIYYSQIVNDFQKGDIAEGYSVSREKKESFPLTVTSAQKNPTAFYLCASSISGRASYEQYFGPGTRLTVT.

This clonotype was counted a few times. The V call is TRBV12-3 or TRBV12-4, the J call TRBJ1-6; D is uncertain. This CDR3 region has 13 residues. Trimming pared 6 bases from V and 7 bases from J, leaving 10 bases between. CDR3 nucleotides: TGTGCCAGCAGCCCAAGACCGAATTCACCCCTCCACTTT. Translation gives CASSPRPNSPLHF.

The CDR3 DNA reads as TGTGCCAGAAGGGACAGGAGCGCCTATGGCTACACCTTC. It translates to CARRDRSAYGYTF. This sequence joins TRBV2 and TRBJ1-2; 8 nucleotides line up with TRBD1. The CDR3 spans 13 residues. Per the germline V gene, CDR1 is SNHLY and CDR2 is FYNNEI. V shed 9 bases and J 4 bases; nucleotides not matched to a gene: 7.

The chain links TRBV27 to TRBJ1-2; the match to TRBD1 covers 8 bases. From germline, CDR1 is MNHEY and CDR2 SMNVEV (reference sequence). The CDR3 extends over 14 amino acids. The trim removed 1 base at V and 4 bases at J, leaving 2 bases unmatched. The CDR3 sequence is CASSLFGQGYGYTF. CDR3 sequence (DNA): TGTGCCAGCAGTTTATTCGGACAGGGCTATGGCTACACCTTC.

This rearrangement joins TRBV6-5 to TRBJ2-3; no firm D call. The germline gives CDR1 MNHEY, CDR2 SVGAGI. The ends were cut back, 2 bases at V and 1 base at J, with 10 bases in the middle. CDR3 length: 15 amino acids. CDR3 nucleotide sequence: TGTGCCAGCAGTTACGACGGAGTTGGCACAGATACGCAGTATTTT. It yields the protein CASSYDGVGTDTQYF.

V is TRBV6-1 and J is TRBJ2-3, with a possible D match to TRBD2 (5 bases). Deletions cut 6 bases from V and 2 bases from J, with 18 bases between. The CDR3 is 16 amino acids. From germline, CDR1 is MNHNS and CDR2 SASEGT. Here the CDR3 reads CASREALKEYTDTQYF. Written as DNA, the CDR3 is TGTGCCAGCAGGGAGGCACTGAAGGAATACACAGATACGCAGTATTTT.

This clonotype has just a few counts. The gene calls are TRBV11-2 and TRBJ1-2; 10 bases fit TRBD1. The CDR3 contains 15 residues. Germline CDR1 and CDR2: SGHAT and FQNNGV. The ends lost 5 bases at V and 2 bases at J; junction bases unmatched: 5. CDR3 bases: TGTGCCAGCAGCGCCCTGGACAGGGGGAACTATGGCTACACCTTC. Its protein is CASSALDRGNYGYTF.

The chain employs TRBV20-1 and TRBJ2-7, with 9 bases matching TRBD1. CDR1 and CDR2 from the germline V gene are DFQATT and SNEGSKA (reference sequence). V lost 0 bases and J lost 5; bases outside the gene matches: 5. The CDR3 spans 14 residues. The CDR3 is CSARDTGQGNEQYF. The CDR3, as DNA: TGCAGTGCTAGAGATACCGGACAGGGGAACGAGCAGTACTTC.

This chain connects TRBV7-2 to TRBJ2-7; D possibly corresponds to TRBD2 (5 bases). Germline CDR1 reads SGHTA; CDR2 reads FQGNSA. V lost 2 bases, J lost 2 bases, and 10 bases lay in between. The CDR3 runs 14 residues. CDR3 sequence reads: CASSLTLSAYEQYF. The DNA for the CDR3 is TGTGCCAGCAGCTTAACCCTTAGCGCCTACGAGCAGTACTTC.

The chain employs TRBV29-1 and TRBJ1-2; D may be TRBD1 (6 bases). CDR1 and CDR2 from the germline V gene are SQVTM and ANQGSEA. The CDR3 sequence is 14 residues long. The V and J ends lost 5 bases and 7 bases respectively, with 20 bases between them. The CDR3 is CSVLRGRQGGGYTF. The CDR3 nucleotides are TGCAGCGTTCTCAGGGGCCGGCAGGGTGGTGGCTACACCTTC.

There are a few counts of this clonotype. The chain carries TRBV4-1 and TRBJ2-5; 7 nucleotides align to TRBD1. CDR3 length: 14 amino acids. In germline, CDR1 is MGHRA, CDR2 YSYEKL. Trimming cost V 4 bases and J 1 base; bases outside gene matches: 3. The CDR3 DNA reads TGCGCCAGCAGCCCCGACAGGGCCCAAGAGACCCAGTACTTC. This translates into CASSPDRAQETQYF.

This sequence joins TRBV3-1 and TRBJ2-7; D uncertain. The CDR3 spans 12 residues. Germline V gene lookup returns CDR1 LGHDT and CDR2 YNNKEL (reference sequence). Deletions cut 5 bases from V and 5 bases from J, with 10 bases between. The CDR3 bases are TGTGCCAGCAGCGACGCTGGCCACGAGCAGTACTTC. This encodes CASSDAGHEQYF.

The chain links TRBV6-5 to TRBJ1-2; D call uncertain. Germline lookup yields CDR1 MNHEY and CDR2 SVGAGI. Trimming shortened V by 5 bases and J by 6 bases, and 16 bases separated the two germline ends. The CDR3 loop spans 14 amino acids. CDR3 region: CASSISRIFDGYTF. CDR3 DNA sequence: TGTGCCAGCAGTATCTCCAGGATATTCGATGGCTACACCTTC.